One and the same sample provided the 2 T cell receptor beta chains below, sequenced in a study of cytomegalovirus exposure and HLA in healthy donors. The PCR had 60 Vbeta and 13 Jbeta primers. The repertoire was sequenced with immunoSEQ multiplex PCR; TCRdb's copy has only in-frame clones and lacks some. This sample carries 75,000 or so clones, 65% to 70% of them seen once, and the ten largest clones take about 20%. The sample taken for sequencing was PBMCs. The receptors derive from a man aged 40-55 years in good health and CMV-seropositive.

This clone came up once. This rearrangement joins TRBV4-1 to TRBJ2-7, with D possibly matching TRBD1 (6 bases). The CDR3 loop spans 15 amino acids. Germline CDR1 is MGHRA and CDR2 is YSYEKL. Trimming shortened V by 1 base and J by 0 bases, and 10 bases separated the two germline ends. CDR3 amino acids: CASSQVQGFSYEQYF. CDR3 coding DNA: TGCGCCAGCAGCCAAGTCCAGGGGTTCTCCTACGAGCAGTACTTC.

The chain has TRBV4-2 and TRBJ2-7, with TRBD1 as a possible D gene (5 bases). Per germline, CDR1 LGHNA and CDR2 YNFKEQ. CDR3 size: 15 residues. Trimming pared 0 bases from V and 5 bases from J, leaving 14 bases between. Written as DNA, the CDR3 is TGTGCCAGCAGCCAAGAGATTAGGCAGGGCAACGAGCAGTACTTC. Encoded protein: CASSQEIRQGNEQYF.